These T cell receptor beta chains were read from a single sample in a study of identical twins. TCRdb passed the 5' RACE reads through MiXCR, listing each CDR3 protein once. The sample consists of approximately 470,000 distinct CDR3 sequences, 12% to 15% of them appearing once. This sample also appeared in a second study, on yellow fever vaccine responses in identical twins.

The sample comprised CD4+ T cells sorted from blood. Receptors originate from a woman under 30 in good health. CDR3s include the opening cysteine and the closing phenylalanine or tryptophan. D genes are given only for firm matches. Only part of the rows carry a size: once, few, many, or a class if the clone is expanded.

CDR3 DNA	CDR3 protein	J gene	D gene	CDR3 length	clone size	V gene
TGTGCCAGCAGCCAAGGGCCGGGCGCGACCACTGAAGCTTTCTTT	CASSQGPGATTEAFF	TRBJ1-1	.	15	few	TRBV3-1
TGCAGCGTTGAAAAGAATCTAGCGGGGGACCGCTACGAGCAGTACTTC	CSVEKNLAGDRYEQYF	TRBJ2-7	TRBD2	16	.	TRBV29-1
TGTGCCAGCAGCCGCTACCGAGCCTACGAGCAGTACTTC	CASSRYRAYEQYF	TRBJ2-7	.	13	.	TRBV3-1
TGTGCCAGCAGCGGAACGGGACTAGCGACGGAAGGGACCCAGTACTTC	CASSGTGLATEGTQYF	TRBJ2-5	TRBD2	16	few	TRBV5-6
TGTGCCACCAGTGCTGACCGACTCACCGGGGAGCTGTTTTTT	CATSADRLTGELFF	TRBJ2-2	.	14	.	TRBV24-1
TGTGCCAGCAGTTCTACCCGCCTGAACACCGGGGAGCTGTTTTTT	CASSSTRLNTGELFF	TRBJ2-2	.	15	few	TRBV7-3
TGTGCCAGCAGTGAAGAGCGGTACTACGAGCAGTACTTC	CASSEERYYEQYF	TRBJ2-7	.	13	.	TRBV6-1
TGCGCCAGCAGCCAAGACCCAACTAGCTACGAGCAGTACTTC	CASSQDPTSYEQYF	TRBJ2-7	.	14	few	TRBV4-3
TGTGCCAGCAGCATATCGGGGGAGAACACTGAAGCTTTCTTT	CASSISGENTEAFF	TRBJ1-1	.	14	few	TRBV12-3/TRBV12-4
TGTGCCAGCAGTTTCTTTGGGGGCGTGAGTGAAGCTTTCTTT	CASSFFGGVSEAFF	TRBJ1-1	.	14	.	TRBV12-3/TRBV12-4
TGCAGCGTTGAAGAGAGGGGAAATGAGCAGTTCTTC	CSVEERGNEQFF	TRBJ2-1	.	12	.	TRBV29-1
TGCAGTGCTAGAGTCGGCAACTCCTACGAGCAGTACTTC	CSARVGNSYEQYF	TRBJ2-7	.	13	few	TRBV20-1
TGTGCCAGCAGCTCCCAAGCGGGGGCCGTGGAGACCCAGTACTTC	CASSSQAGAVETQYF	TRBJ2-5	TRBD2	15	.	TRBV7-3